One sample yielded the 26 T cell receptor beta chains listed below, sequenced in a study of T cells after yellow fever vaccination. MiXCR, applied by TCRdb to the 5' RACE reads, yields one record per CDR3 protein. This table has about 94,000 distinct CDR3 sequences, roughly 8.2% appearing once. The starting material was CD8+ T cells not binding an NS4B(214-222) dextramer, sorted from PBMCs, obtained roughly 14 days after the first yellow fever vaccination. All receptors derive from a man in his late teens or twenties who received the YFV17D yellow fever vaccine.

The chain joins TRBV24-1 to TRBJ2-5; 9 nucleotides align to TRBD1. CDR1 is KGHDR and CDR2 is SFDVKD in the germline V gene. The CDR3 contains 16 residues. V was pared by 3 bases and J by 5 bases, with 9 bases of the junction left unmatched. CDR3: CATSDIGQGRVETQYF. CDR3 nucleotide sequence: TGTGCCACCAGTGATATTGGACAGGGGCGAGTGGAGACCCAGTACTTC.

Notes on this clonotype: An end of the junction differs from the germline gene, which may be a read error. This chain joins TRBV10-3 and TRBJ2-3; 8 bases match TRBD2. CDR1 ENHRY and CDR2 SYGVKD come from the germline V gene. This CDR3 contains 18 residues. CDR3 bases: TGTGCCATCAGTCCAGCCACTATGGTAGCGGGGAGCACAGATATGCAGTATTTT. Translating gives CAISPATMVAGSTDMQYF.

A few counts support this clonotype. The J gene is TRBJ2-7, the V gene TRBV7-9; D perhaps matches TRBD1 (5 bases). Trimming removed 4 bases from V and 2 bases from J, with 9 bases in between. The length of the CDR3 is 13 residues. Germline CDR1 SEHNR, CDR2 FQNEAQ (reference sequence). DNA for the CDR3: TGTGCCAGCAGCTCAGTCAGGGCCTACGAGCAGTACTTC. It translates to CASSSVRAYEQYF.

V gene TRBV4-1 combines with J gene TRBJ2-7; the match to TRBD1 covers 9 bases. The V gene end was trimmed by 4 bases and the J gene end by 2 bases; junction bases not matched to a gene: 6. From germline, CDR1 is MGHRA and CDR2 YSYEKL. This CDR3 has 15 amino acids. The CDR3 region is CASSPGTGLTYEQYV. The CDR3 coding sequence is TGCGCCAGCAGCCCAGGGACAGGGCTCACCTACGAGCAGTACGTC.

The table lists this clonotype with a few counts. The V gene is TRBV7-9, the J gene TRBJ2-2; 14 bases align to TRBD2. The germline V gene has CDR1 SEHNR and CDR2 FQNEAQ (reference sequence). The length of the CDR3 is 17 residues. Losses at the gene ends were 6 bases for V and 4 bases for J; bases not matched to a gene: 7. The CDR3 sequence: CASRGTSGGSSTGELFF. CDR3 sequence (DNA): TGTGCCAGCAGAGGGACTAGCGGGGGAAGCAGCACCGGGGAGCTGTTTTTT.

The table lists this clonotype with a few counts. This chain uses TRBV27 with TRBJ2-7; no firm D call. Germline CDR1 reads MNHEY; CDR2 reads SMNVEV (reference sequence). V lost 6 bases and J 1 base, leaving 13 bases between the germline ends. This CDR3 comprises 14 residues. The DNA of the CDR3 is TGTGCCAGCAGGTTTGTGGGTGGGTCCTACGAGCAGTACTTC. It encodes CASRFVGGSYEQYF.

This clonotype has a count of ten or more. The chain is built from TRBV12-3 or TRBV12-4 and TRBJ1-2; 7 nucleotides match TRBD1. V dropped 4 bases and J dropped 5; count of bases not matched to a gene: 10. This CDR3 is 15 amino acids long. The CDR3 region is CASSSKGGAGYGYTF. The CDR3 region has the DNA TGTGCCAGCAGTTCAAAAGGGGGCGCAGGGTATGGCTACACCTTC.

The sample holds many counts of this clonotype. The chain links TRBV20-1 to TRBJ2-1; 7 positions match TRBD2. The germline V gene encodes CDR1 DFQATT and CDR2 SNEGSKA (reference sequence). The CDR3 runs 15 residues. The trim removed 0 bases at V and 5 bases at J, leaving 7 bases unmatched. CDR3 in amino acids: CSARDLSRGNNEQFF. As DNA, the CDR3 is TGCAGTGCTAGAGATCTTTCGCGGGGGAACAATGAGCAGTTCTTC.

In its sample, this clonotype was seen many times. The chain's CDR3 is CASSPRGGRTDTQYF. The CDR3 DNA follows: TGTGCCAGCAGCCCCCGTGGGGGGAGGACAGATACGCAGTATTTT. The chain has TRBV11-2 and TRBJ2-3; perhaps TRBD2 as D (6 bases). V lost 5 bases and J lost 3, with 15 bases in between. The CDR3 length is 15 residues. Germline CDR1 reads SGHAT; CDR2 reads FQNNGV.

The rearrangement links TRBV19 to TRBJ2-7; D is unclear. The CDR3 totals 13 residues. The V and J ends lost 3 bases and 0 bases respectively, with 6 bases between them. Germline V CDR1 and CDR2: LNHDA, SQIVND (reference sequence). CDR3 coding DNA: TGTGCCAGTAGTATCGGCAGCTCCTACGAGCAGTACGTC. Its protein is CASSIGSSYEQYV.

This clonotype occurred many times. J is TRBJ2-1 and V is TRBV20-1, with TRBD2 matching 7 bases. Germline values: CDR1 DFQATT, CDR2 SNEGSKA (reference sequence). The CDR3 is made up of 15 amino acids. J lost 2 bases, V lost 0 bases, and 4 bases had no gene match. This CDR3 reads CSARDSAGAYNEQFF. The CDR3 DNA reads as TGCAGTGCTAGAGATTCGGCGGGAGCCTACAATGAGCAGTTCTTC.

The sample holds one count of this clonotype. The CDR3 region is CSVEEGNNIQYF. The CDR3 bases are TGCAGCGTTGAAGAGGGCAACAACATTCAGTACTTC. This rearrangement joins TRBV29-1 to TRBJ2-4; D is undetermined. Germline loops: CDR1 SQVTM, CDR2 ANQGSEA. This CDR3 has 12 amino acids. V shed 0 bases and J shed 7 bases, with 7 bases lying between them.

This clonotype has at least ten counts. The chain recombines TRBV24-1 with TRBJ2-1, with 9 bases that match TRBD1. V shed 7 bases and J 5 bases; nucleotides not matched to a gene: 8. The CDR3 has 15 amino acids. Germline loops: CDR1 KGHDR, CDR2 SFDVKD. The CDR3 nucleotides read TGTGCCACCAGAGCCGGGACAGGGCCCCACAATGAGCAGTTCTTC. As protein: CATRAGTGPHNEQFF.

The V and J genes are TRBV5-6 and TRBJ2-7; D may correspond to TRBD1 or TRBD2 (5 bases each). V was cut by 4 bases and J by 2 bases, with 13 bases left in between. The CDR3 length is 14 residues. Germline V gene sequence: CDR1 SGHDT, CDR2 YYEEEE. CDR3 sequence: CASSVGDGPYEQYF. The CDR3 bases are TGTGCCAGCAGCGTTGGGGACGGACCCTACGAGCAGTACTTC.

The chain employs TRBV6-6 and TRBJ2-7; 7 nucleotides agree with TRBD1. From germline, CDR1 is MNHNY and CDR2 SVGAGI (reference sequence). This CDR3 is 13 amino acids long. J gave up 5 bases and V 4 bases, and 5 bases lay outside the gene matches. Here the CDR3 reads CASSSDRVDEQYF. The CDR3 DNA sequence: TGTGCCAGCAGTTCCGACAGGGTCGACGAGCAGTACTTC.

This clonotype was counted many times. The rearrangement joins TRBV5-1 to TRBJ2-3, with D maybe TRBD1 (5 bases). Germline lookup yields CDR1 SGHRS and CDR2 YFSETQ. The V end was cut by 6 bases, the J end by 5 bases, with 10 bases between. The CDR3 spans 12 residues. Here the CDR3 reads CASIQGKDTQYF. The CDR3 DNA sequence: TGCGCCAGCATCCAGGGTAAAGATACGCAGTATTTT.

This clonotype was counted many times. The chain is built from TRBV7-6 and TRBJ2-5; TRBD2 is a possible D gene (5 bases). The CDR3 has 15 residues. V shed 5 bases and J shed 1 base, with 14 bases lying between them. Germline CDR1 SGHVS, CDR2 FNYEAQ. The CDR3 DNA is TGTGCCAGCAGCCAATATACTAGTACCCAAGAGACCCAGTACTTC. Encoded protein: CASSQYTSTQETQYF.

This clonotype occurred a few times. V gene TRBV10-2 combines with J gene TRBJ2-5, with D possibly matching TRBD2 (5 bases). Trimming pared 4 bases from V and 5 bases from J, leaving 11 bases between. Germline lookup yields CDR1 WSHSY and CDR2 SAAADI. CDR3 length equals 13 residues. This CDR3 reads CASSVSLAETQYF. The CDR3 DNA is TGCGCCAGCAGTGTTAGTCTAGCTGAGACCCAGTACTTC.

There are many counts of this clonotype. The chain employs TRBV7-8 and TRBJ2-1; D is tentatively TRBD1 or TRBD2 (5 bases each). CDR3 length: 15 amino acids. The V end lost 0 bases, the J end lost 0 bases, and 6 bases lay between the germline ends. Per the germline V gene, CDR1 is SGHVS and CDR2 is FQNEAQ. The CDR3 sequence is CASSLAGPSYNEQFF. The CDR3 region has the DNA TGTGCCAGCAGCTTAGCGGGACCCTCCTACAATGAGCAGTTCTTC.

V gene TRBV12-5 combines with J gene TRBJ1-1; D gene unclear. The CDR3 covers 12 residues. Deletions cut 5 bases from V and 1 base from J, with 5 bases between. Germline CDR1 LGHNT, CDR2 FRNRAP. The CDR3 coding sequence is TGTGCTAGTGGTCCGACGAACACTGAAGCTTTCTTT. As protein: CASGPTNTEAFF.

V gene TRBV15 combines with J gene TRBJ2-7, with D perhaps matching TRBD1 or TRBD2 (5 bases each). With 0 bases removed from V and 7 bases from J, the gap between germline ends came to 10 bases. This CDR3 has 13 amino acids. In germline, CDR1 is LNHNV, CDR2 YYDKDF (reference sequence). In DNA form, the CDR3 reads TGTGCCACCAGCAGAGACCTGGGGGAAGAGCAGTACGTC. As protein: CATSRDLGEEQYV.

This clonotype showed up many times. This chain links TRBV20-1 with TRBJ1-5, with 7 bases fitting TRBD1. This CDR3 spans 15 amino acids. The trim removed 1 base at V and 5 bases at J, leaving 8 bases unmatched. The germline gives CDR1 DFQATT, CDR2 SNEGSKA (reference sequence). The CDR3 loop is CSARVNRGGDQPQHF. The CDR3 coding sequence is TGCAGTGCTAGAGTTAACAGGGGTGGGGATCAGCCCCAGCATTTT.

The genes are TRBV7-2 and TRBJ2-7; D ambiguous. Germline V gene data show CDR1 as SGHTA and CDR2 as FQGNSA. The V end was cut by 4 bases, the J end by 1 base, with 8 bases between. This CDR3 has 13 residues. The CDR3 nucleotides are TGTGCCAGCAGCTCGGACGGGTCCTACGAGCAGTACTTC. Protein sequence: CASSSDGSYEQYF.

This clonotype was observed a few times. The chain recombines TRBV12-3 or TRBV12-4 with TRBJ2-1; D may be TRBD2 (6 bases). V was pared by 6 bases and J by 6 bases, with 15 bases between. This CDR3 region has 14 residues. The CDR3 DNA reads as TGTGCCAGCAGGTTCGGGGGAACGGGCAATGAGCAGTTCTTC. As protein: CASRFGGTGNEQFF.

V and J are TRBV19 and TRBJ1-2, with D maybe TRBD1 (6 bases). Germline assignment: CDR1 LNHDA and CDR2 SQIVND (reference sequence). V was pared by 3 bases and J by 3 bases, with 14 bases between. CDR3 size: 15 residues. The CDR3 DNA follows: TGTGCCAGTAGTATTAAAGGACAGCTCTACTATGGCTACACCTTC. Its translation: CASSIKGQLYYGYTF.

This clonotype occurred a few times. The chain uses TRBV7-2 and TRBJ2-1; 8 bases are a match to TRBD2. Germline CDR1 is SGHTA and CDR2 is FQGNSA. J was trimmed by 10 bases and V by 4 bases; bases with no gene match: 6. The CDR3 sequence is 13 residues long. This CDR3 reads CASSYGLAGEQFF. The CDR3 DNA reads as TGTGCCAGCAGCTATGGATTAGCGGGGGAGCAGTTCTTC.